Listed below are T cell receptor beta chains from one sample, sequenced in a study of T cell repertoires in cytomegalovirus infection. These receptors' antigens are unknown. TCRdb redid the calling of the reads with MiXCR, one entry per CDR3 protein. Here the sample spans tens of thousands of distinct CDR3 sequences, approximately 20% being singletons. The source was CD8+ T cells from cultured PBMCs, collected from culture after CMV antigen stimulation. The receptors stem from a human donor in good health (CMV status not recorded). Some clones in this sample may be carry-over from other donors' samples. Each CDR3 is given with its conserved first and last residue. A D gene is named only where the DNA matches it firmly. Only part of the rows carry a size: once, few, many, or a class if the clone is expanded.

d_call: NA; j_call: TRBJ1-1; clone_size: few; v_call: TRBV11-3; cdr3_aa: CASSLGAGTEAFF; cdr3_nt: TGTGCCAGCAGCTTGGGGGCGGGCACTGAAGCTTTCTTT
d_call: TRBD2; j_call: TRBJ2-7; clone_size: few; v_call: TRBV4-1; cdr3_aa: CASSLGLADEQYF; cdr3_nt: TGCGCCAGCAGCCTTGGACTAGCGGACGAGCAGTACTTC
d_call: TRBD1; j_call: TRBJ2-2; clone_size: many; v_call: TRBV12-3/TRBV12-4; cdr3_aa: CASRPTGGPGELFF; cdr3_nt: TGTGCCAGCAGGCCGACAGGGGGCCCCGGGGAGCTGTTTTTT
d_call: TRBD1; j_call: TRBJ1-6; clone_size: few; v_call: TRBV4-3; cdr3_aa: CASSQDFDRGNSPLHF; cdr3_nt: TGCGCTAGCAGCCAAGACTTCGACAGGGGTAATTCACCCCTCCACTTT
d_call: NA; j_call: TRBJ2-7; clone_size: few; v_call: TRBV12-3/TRBV12-4; cdr3_aa: CASSPGAPYEQYF; cdr3_nt: TGTGCCAGCAGCCCTGGGGCTCCCTACGAGCAGTACTTC
d_call: TRBD2; j_call: TRBJ2-1; clone_size: few; v_call: TRBV27; cdr3_aa: CASSLGRVSYNEQFF; cdr3_nt: TGTGCCAGCAGTTTAGGGAGGGTGTCCTACAATGAGCAGTTCTTC
d_call: NA; j_call: TRBJ2-7; clone_size: few; v_call: TRBV5-8; cdr3_aa: CASSLGGETYEQYF; cdr3_nt: TGTGCCAGCAGCTTGGGGGGCGAAACATACGAGCAGTACTTC
d_call: TRBD2; j_call: TRBJ2-1; clone_size: few; v_call: TRBV9; cdr3_aa: CASSATTKYSGGNNEQFF; cdr3_nt: TGTGCCAGCAGCGCCACGACTAAATATAGCGGGGGGAACAATGAGCAGTTCTTC
d_call: TRBD1; j_call: TRBJ1-6; clone_size: NA; v_call: TRBV6-5; cdr3_aa: CASSYSRDRGSPLHF; cdr3_nt: TGTGCCAGCAGTTACTCGAGGGACAGGGGTTCACCCCTCCACTTT
d_call: NA; j_call: TRBJ1-3; clone_size: NA; v_call: TRBV12-3/TRBV12-4; cdr3_aa: CASTPDSGNTIYF; cdr3_nt: TGTGCCAGCACCCCCGACTCTGGAAACACCATATATTTT
d_call: NA; j_call: TRBJ1-5; clone_size: NA; v_call: TRBV6-1; cdr3_aa: CASKKDSNSNQPQHF; cdr3_nt: TGTGCCAGCAAAAAGGACAGCAATAGCAATCAGCCCCAGCATTTT
d_call: TRBD1; j_call: TRBJ1-2; clone_size: NA; v_call: TRBV2; cdr3_aa: CAIYPGQGNSLDYGYTF; cdr3_nt: TGTGCCATCTATCCGGGACAGGGGAATTCGTTGGACTATGGCTACACCTTC
d_call: TRBD1; j_call: TRBJ1-4; clone_size: few; v_call: TRBV7-6; cdr3_aa: CASSPTGQGASFGSEKLFF; cdr3_nt: TGTGCCAGCAGCCCTACCGGACAGGGGGCGAGTTTTGGTAGTGAAAAACTGTTTTTT
d_call: TRBD1; j_call: TRBJ2-1; clone_size: few; v_call: TRBV10-3; cdr3_aa: CATRTGGVEQFF; cdr3_nt: TGTGCCACGAGGACAGGGGGGGTTGAGCAGTTCTTC
d_call: TRBD1; j_call: TRBJ1-2; clone_size: few; v_call: TRBV12-3/TRBV12-4; cdr3_aa: CASSLGKGQGAKGYTF; cdr3_nt: TGTGCCAGCAGTTTAGGGAAGGGACAGGGGGCTAAGGGCTACACCTTC
d_call: TRBD1; j_call: TRBJ1-1; clone_size: NA; v_call: TRBV6-2/TRBV6-3; cdr3_aa: CASTGRTGAGDTEAFF; cdr3_nt: TGTGCCAGCACAGGAAGAACAGGGGCAGGGGACACTGAAGCTTTCTTT
d_call: NA; j_call: TRBJ2-2; clone_size: NA; v_call: TRBV27; cdr3_aa: CASSLLGATGELFF; cdr3_nt: TGTGCCAGCAGTTTATTGGGGGCCACCGGGGAGCTGTTTTTT
d_call: TRBD1; j_call: TRBJ1-2; clone_size: NA; v_call: TRBV27; cdr3_aa: CASSLYSGQGLEGYTF; cdr3_nt: TGTGCCAGCAGTTTATACAGTGGACAGGGACTAGAAGGCTACACCTTC
d_call: NA; j_call: TRBJ1-1; clone_size: few; v_call: TRBV27; cdr3_aa: CASSPTPGMNTEAFF; cdr3_nt: TGTGCCAGCAGTCCGACCCCGGGGATGAACACTGAAGCTTTCTTT
d_call: NA; j_call: TRBJ2-2; clone_size: few; v_call: TRBV6-8; cdr3_aa: CASSYELMNTGELFF; cdr3_nt: TGTGCCAGCAGTTATGAACTCATGAACACCGGGGAGCTGTTTTTT
d_call: NA; j_call: TRBJ2-3; clone_size: NA; v_call: TRBV28; cdr3_aa: CASSLRVDTQYF; cdr3_nt: TGTGCCAGCAGTTTGAGGGTAGATACGCAGTATTTT
d_call: TRBD1; j_call: TRBJ1-1; clone_size: few; v_call: TRBV6-6; cdr3_aa: CASSSNLDRGLTEAFF; cdr3_nt: TGTGCCAGCAGTTCGAACCTTGACAGGGGTTTAACTGAAGCTTTCTTT
d_call: TRBD1; j_call: TRBJ1-1; clone_size: few; v_call: TRBV29-1; cdr3_aa: CSVKGANTEAFF; cdr3_nt: TGCAGCGTCAAGGGGGCGAACACTGAAGCTTTCTTT
d_call: TRBD1; j_call: TRBJ2-7; clone_size: NA; v_call: TRBV12-3/TRBV12-4; cdr3_aa: CASSPWGQGGEQYF; cdr3_nt: TGTGCCAGCAGTCCCTGGGGACAGGGAGGCGAGCAGTACTTC
d_call: NA; j_call: TRBJ1-1; clone_size: NA; v_call: TRBV7-8; cdr3_aa: CASSSRPGEAFF; cdr3_nt: TGTGCCAGCAGCTCCCGGCCCGGTGAAGCTTTCTTT
d_call: TRBD2; j_call: TRBJ2-2; clone_size: NA; v_call: TRBV7-2; cdr3_aa: CASSLIGGGLNTGELFF; cdr3_nt: TGTGCCAGCAGCTTAATTGGCGGGGGGCTGAACACCGGGGAGCTGTTTTTT
d_call: TRBD2; j_call: TRBJ2-7; clone_size: few; v_call: TRBV12-3/TRBV12-4; cdr3_aa: CASSLAPRGEYF; cdr3_nt: TGTGCCAGCAGTTTAGCGCCCCGGGGGGAGTACTTC
d_call: TRBD1; j_call: TRBJ1-3; clone_size: NA; v_call: TRBV4-1; cdr3_aa: CASSQVFWDRGHGNTIYF; cdr3_nt: TGCGCCAGCAGCCAGGTCTTCTGGGACAGGGGGCACGGAAACACCATATATTTT
d_call: NA; j_call: TRBJ1-1; clone_size: NA; v_call: TRBV27; cdr3_aa: CASSTTWNTEAFF; cdr3_nt: TGTGCCAGCAGTACGACCTGGAACACTGAAGCTTTCTTT
d_call: NA; j_call: TRBJ2-5; clone_size: few; v_call: TRBV6-5; cdr3_aa: CASSYSIPSQETQYF; cdr3_nt: TGTGCCAGCAGTTACTCGATTCCGTCCCAAGAGACCCAGTACTTC
d_call: NA; j_call: TRBJ1-1; clone_size: NA; v_call: TRBV12-3/TRBV12-4; cdr3_aa: CASSLVGLSTEAFF; cdr3_nt: TGTGCCAGCAGTTTAGTTGGGCTGTCCACTGAAGCTTTCTTT
d_call: NA; j_call: TRBJ2-2; clone_size: NA; v_call: TRBV12-3/TRBV12-4; cdr3_aa: CATEYTGELFF; cdr3_nt: TGTGCCACCGAATACACCGGGGAGCTGTTTTTT
d_call: TRBD1; j_call: TRBJ1-1; clone_size: NA; v_call: TRBV6-1; cdr3_aa: CASRDRGLNTEAFF; cdr3_nt: TGTGCCAGCAGGGACAGGGGGCTCAACACTGAAGCTTTCTTT
d_call: NA; j_call: TRBJ1-2; clone_size: NA; v_call: TRBV12-3/TRBV12-4; cdr3_aa: CASSLPARTSNYGYTF; cdr3_nt: TGTGCCAGCAGTTTGCCAGCCAGGACTAGTAACTATGGCTACACCTTC
d_call: NA; j_call: TRBJ1-1; clone_size: few; v_call: TRBV19; cdr3_aa: CASVRGNEAFF; cdr3_nt: TGTGCCAGTGTCAGGGGAAATGAAGCTTTCTTT
d_call: NA; j_call: TRBJ1-2; clone_size: few; v_call: TRBV6-2/TRBV6-3; cdr3_aa: CASSSGDYTF; cdr3_nt: TGTGCCAGCAGTTCGGGGGACTACACCTTC
d_call: NA; j_call: TRBJ2-1; clone_size: NA; v_call: TRBV7-2; cdr3_aa: CASSLRGRGEQFF; cdr3_nt: TGTGCCAGCAGCTTACGGGGAAGAGGTGAGCAGTTCTTC
d_call: NA; j_call: TRBJ2-7; clone_size: NA; v_call: TRBV6-6; cdr3_aa: CASSYPTGEGEQYF; cdr3_nt: TGTGCCAGCAGTTACCCAACAGGGGAGGGCGAGCAGTACTTC
d_call: TRBD1; j_call: TRBJ1-2; clone_size: few; v_call: TRBV7-2; cdr3_aa: CASSFGQGGYTF; cdr3_nt: TGTGCCAGCAGCTTCGGACAGGGCGGCTACACCTTC
d_call: NA; j_call: TRBJ2-5; clone_size: few; v_call: TRBV7-9; cdr3_aa: CASRLGTKRQETQYF; cdr3_nt: TGTGCCAGCAGATTAGGGACAAAACGCCAAGAGACCCAGTACTTC
d_call: TRBD1; j_call: TRBJ2-7; clone_size: medium-sized; v_call: TRBV5-5; cdr3_aa: CASSLETGDSYEQYF; cdr3_nt: TGTGCCAGCAGCTTGGAGACAGGGGATTCCTACGAGCAGTACTTC
d_call: NA; j_call: TRBJ1-2; clone_size: NA; v_call: TRBV4-1; cdr3_aa: CASSQGAYGYTF; cdr3_nt: TGCGCCAGCAGCCAAGGGGCCTATGGCTACACCTTC
d_call: NA; j_call: TRBJ1-1; clone_size: many; v_call: TRBV6-2/TRBV6-3; cdr3_aa: CASSETDFEAFF; cdr3_nt: TGTGCCAGCAGTGAGACAGATTTTGAAGCTTTCTTT
d_call: NA; j_call: TRBJ1-2; clone_size: NA; v_call: TRBV27; cdr3_aa: CASIQRFPPGVGYGYTF; cdr3_nt: TGTGCCAGCATCCAACGGTTCCCCCCAGGTGTGGGCTATGGCTACACCTTC
d_call: NA; j_call: TRBJ1-2; clone_size: NA; v_call: TRBV5-4; cdr3_aa: CASSLSGSRYGYTF; cdr3_nt: TGTGCCAGCAGCTTGTCAGGGTCCCGCTATGGCTACACCTTC
d_call: NA; j_call: TRBJ1-4; clone_size: many; v_call: TRBV12-3/TRBV12-4; cdr3_aa: CASSGPGDGNEKLFF; cdr3_nt: TGTGCCAGCAGCGGCCCGGGAGACGGTAATGAAAAACTGTTTTTT
d_call: NA; j_call: TRBJ1-2; clone_size: once; v_call: TRBV11-1; cdr3_aa: CASSLADGLANYGYTF; cdr3_nt: TGTGCCAGCAGCTTAGCGGACGGCCTAGCTAACTATGGCTACACCTTC
d_call: NA; j_call: TRBJ1-5; clone_size: few; v_call: TRBV28; cdr3_aa: CASSFLYRENQPQHF; cdr3_nt: TGTGCCAGCAGTTTTCTATACAGGGAGAATCAGCCCCAGCATTTT
d_call: TRBD1; j_call: TRBJ2-1; clone_size: NA; v_call: TRBV6-2/TRBV6-3; cdr3_aa: CASTWTGPNNEQFF; cdr3_nt: TGTGCCAGCACCTGGACAGGGCCCAACAATGAGCAGTTCTTC
d_call: NA; j_call: TRBJ2-5; clone_size: once; v_call: TRBV7-6; cdr3_aa: CASSFGTPAEETQYF; cdr3_nt: TGTGCCAGCAGCTTCGGGACTCCCGCCGAGGAGACCCAGTACTTC
d_call: NA; j_call: TRBJ2-1; clone_size: few; v_call: TRBV20-1; cdr3_aa: CSARDRVRVNEQFF; cdr3_nt: TGCAGTGCTAGAGATCGGGTCAGGGTTAATGAGCAGTTCTTC
d_call: NA; j_call: TRBJ1-2; clone_size: NA; v_call: TRBV7-2; cdr3_aa: CASSLDRAHGYTF; cdr3_nt: TGTGCCAGCAGCTTAGACAGGGCTCATGGCTACACCTTC
d_call: NA; j_call: TRBJ2-7; clone_size: NA; v_call: TRBV2; cdr3_aa: CASSPLDTTGGYEQYF; cdr3_nt: TGTGCCAGCAGTCCCTTGGACACGACCGGGGGCTACGAGCAGTACTTC
d_call: NA; j_call: TRBJ2-1; clone_size: few; v_call: TRBV7-6; cdr3_aa: CASSLVEGGARNEQFF; cdr3_nt: TGTGCCAGCAGCTTAGTCGAAGGGGGGGCACGGAATGAGCAGTTCTTC
d_call: TRBD1; j_call: TRBJ2-2; clone_size: NA; v_call: TRBV7-6; cdr3_aa: CASSQKTGPGGELFF; cdr3_nt: TGTGCTAGCAGTCAGAAGACAGGGCCGGGCGGGGAGCTGTTTTTT
d_call: NA; j_call: TRBJ1-2; clone_size: few; v_call: TRBV4-2; cdr3_aa: CASSQGVGGNYGYTF; cdr3_nt: TGTGCCAGCAGCCAAGGGGTAGGGGGAAACTATGGCTACACCTTC
d_call: NA; j_call: TRBJ2-7; clone_size: NA; v_call: TRBV29-1; cdr3_aa: CSVEGRFEQYF; cdr3_nt: TGCAGCGTTGAAGGCCGGTTCGAGCAGTACTTC
d_call: NA; j_call: TRBJ2-2; clone_size: few; v_call: TRBV7-9; cdr3_aa: CASSFQGPGELFF; cdr3_nt: TGTGCCAGCAGCTTCCAAGGTCCCGGGGAGCTGTTTTTT
d_call: NA; j_call: TRBJ2-7; clone_size: few; v_call: TRBV6-5; cdr3_aa: CASSYSQDEQYF; cdr3_nt: TGTGCCAGCAGTTACTCCCAGGACGAGCAGTACTTC
d_call: NA; j_call: TRBJ2-3; clone_size: NA; v_call: TRBV27; cdr3_aa: CASSFPTDTQYF; cdr3_nt: TGTGCCAGCAGTTTTCCGACAGATACGCAGTATTTT